This T cell receptor beta chain stems from a study of shared clonotypes between healthy human individuals. Study overall: For every donor, three CD4 naive, three CD4 memory, two CD8 naive and one CD8 memory plates were used.

Turning to this clone: What it binds is not known.

Selected positively for CCR7 and CD45RO-negative, naive CD8 cells excluded terminally differentiated effector memory CD45RA+ cells. The CDR3 contains 17 residues. Germline loops: CDR1 LGHNA, CDR2 YNFKEQ. J gave up 3 bases and V 0 bases, and 11 bases lay outside the gene matches. Findings and limits, study-wide: Shared across four donors were around 5% of the naive CD4 clonotypes.

Clones were read by immunoSEQ multiplex PCR, and TCRdb kept only the in-frame ones, dropping some. The sample includes around 2.1 million clones, about 93% of them seen just once. This sequence joins TRBV4-2 and TRBJ2-7, with 7 bases lining up with TRBD2. This sequence originates from a man aged 18 to 35 in good health. Some clones in this sample may be carry-over from other donors' samples. The sequenced sample consisted of naive CD8+ T cells from PBMCs. CDR3 amino acids: CASSQDRRAGPGYEQYF. The CDR3 bases are TGTGCCAGCAGCCAAGATAGGAGAGCGGGGCCGGGCTACGAGCAGTACTTC.